This entry describes one T cell receptor (beta chain). In its sample, this clone was seen a few times. No cognate antigen has been identified for it. No base qualities exist here, and no much larger clone lies one base off it. CDR1 GTSNPN and CDR2 SVGIG were looked up in the germline V gene (reference sequence). Measured from the cysteine to the phenylalanine, the CDR3 is 12 residues long. The read is trimmed to its CDR3 DNA, 36 bases read in frame from base 1. The junction shows trimming of 1 base on V and 7 bases on J, and the gene matches do not reach 0 bases of it. The entire amount of isolated RNA was reverse transcribed using the High Capacity cDNA Reverse Transcription Kit, so the sequenced TCRB transcripts were expressed ones. Deep immunoSEQ sequencing was performed on naive, central memory and regulatory T cell samples, with an average of around 3.5 million total reads per sample. Sorted cells were lysed in RLT buffer, and RNA was extracted using DNase-treated RNeasy Micro or Mini kits according to cell number. To prevent cross-contamination, every cell subset was processed on its own, while patient and healthy donor samples were processed together. Using the immunoSEQ multiplex PCR, TCRB sequences were amplified from cDNA into 87-bp fragments spanning the CDR3 region. The amplicons were sequenced using the Illumina HiSeq platform. The original methods were these. Synthetic template baselines were used to correct PCR bias computationally, reads within Hamming distance 2 were collapsed together, and singletons that could not be merged were discarded. Reads were aligned against IMGT to assign V, D and J genes, CDR3 length and insertions or deletions at six rearrangement sites. Within each subset, clonotype counts were normalized to the number of sorted cells before true diversity and Gini coefficients were calculated with the tcR R package. The overlap coefficient, calculated on TCRB nucleotide sequences, was used to quantify repertoire sharing. Out-of-frame TCRB sequences from naive cells were analyzed to stand in for the pre-selection repertoire. In its TCRdb copy, this immuneACCESS table keeps in-frame sequences only and misses some clones. Where compared with another copy, unresolved V genes explain less than half of these, and the others have no known cause. The V and J calls and clone size were taken over from that table, and D and trimming were inferred from the DNA. Present in this sample are 330,000 or so clones, roughly 12% of which were seen just once. The top ten constitute about 0.01% of the sample.

The data were obtained in a study of beta chain features in type 1 diabetes (dated by TCRdb to the late 2010s). About the study as a whole: Patients and healthy donors did not differ in mean age, gender distribution, total cell number or subset yield. A total of over 95,000,000 sorted cells were examined across all samples, and RNA yield correlated strongly with the number of cells per subset. Regulatory and stem cell-like memory subsets were isolated from only 8 patients and 8 healthy donors, whereas naive and central memory subsets came from all 30 or so donors. In the study, recently diagnosed type 1 diabetes patients and matched healthy donors were compared on the TCRB repertoires of their sorted circulating CD4+ T cell subsets.

Each donor gave one peripheral blood draw, averaging approximately 110 mL, which was collected into heparinised tubes. A BD FACSAria II and a panel including CD45RO, CCR7, CD25, CD127, CD95 and CD27 were used to sort naive, central memory, regulatory and stem cell-like memory CD4+ T cells. Every sorted population had a purity above 98%. Right away, PBMCs were isolated by Lymphoprep density gradient centrifugation and were stained directly, with no culture step. Samples were stained and sorted in pairs, with one healthy donor and one patient per experiment, so that batch effects were minimized. Study-level results and caveats: At VDJ recombination sites, patients with type 1 diabetes made fewer insertions and deleted more nucleotides, a pattern implying thymic rearrangement abnormalities. PCR may preferentially amplify shorter templates, but because patient and control samples were amplified and corrected together, any resulting skew would affect both groups equally. Because cDNA was sequenced instead of genomic DNA, activated cells with high expression could be over-represented, although the groups did not differ in activation or CD3 levels. Naive, central memory and regulatory TCRB repertoires appeared to be more alike among patients than among healthy donors. A moderate but significant shortening of TCRB CDR3 length was observed in type 1 diabetes patients in all four CD4+ subsets. HLA sub-analyses involved small numbers of individuals, so any influence of HLA type on TCRB rearrangement remained unresolved.

The receptor chain draws on TRBV30 and TRBJ2-2; TRBD1 matches 7 bases in the middle. This sequence was found in a woman in her late teens or twenties with type 1 diabetes. Sequencing used naive CD4+ T cells from blood. The cell subset or site tag for this specimen amounts to: true naive CD4+ T cells. Read as DNA, the sequence is TGTGCCTGGAGTGGACAGGGCGGGGAGCTGTTTTTT. This is translated as CAWSGQGGELFF.